The present TCR delta chain was sequenced within a study of γδ T cells in repeated Plasmodium falciparum infection (dated by TCRdb to the early 2020s). At the level of the whole study: The natural-infection arm enrolled Malian children exposed to intense seasonal malaria transmission and compared the Malian children with Australian children matched for age and gender. Samples were collected from controlled-infection subjects at baseline, immediately before selected infections, and 21 days after each infection. The study examined how repeated Plasmodium falciparum infection shapes the human gammadelta T cell repertoire, using natural infection in Mali and controlled human malaria infection. Malian gammadelta TCR repertoires were analysed cross-sectionally during no-transmission periods and longitudinally across acute febrile malaria episodes. Five malaria-naive U.S. adults underwent four controlled human malaria infections by bites from P. falciparum NF54-infected Anopheles stephensi mosquitoes over roughly 580 days. General study outcomes and caveats: Generalizability was limited because the Malian cohort came from a small rural village made up predominantly of one ethnic group. Analysis of inter-individual variability in gammadelta T cell responses was limited by the small size of the controlled-infection cohort.

Libraries were made using multiplex PCR. Sequencer: Illumina MiSeq. Every sorted gammadelta T cell sample had both its TCR gamma (TRG) and TCR delta (TRD) chains sequenced. Per the authors' processing: The repertoire analyses used clonotype tree plots, the accumulated frequency of the top 20 clonotypes, and diversity index (DI) and D75 metrics. TCRdb reprocessed the public reads with the caller CATT; rows with the same DNA were merged afterwards. TCRdb's processing, not the study's, gives the V and J calls here. For this sample there are tens of thousands of delta-chain clones; 1.5% to 2% appear just once. The ten biggest clones cover approximately 8.6% of the sample. This clone has a count of ten or more. Its cognate antigen has yet to be identified. A read error likely explains why the TCRdb protein, taken from a much larger clone, differs from this DNA's translation at residue 17; the protein shown is translated from the DNA.

The specimen was gamma-delta T cells from blood. The sequence was collected from a pool of human donors (malaria-infected and uninfected, not separated).

In nucleotide form, the sequence is TGTGCTCTCAATCACAAGGCAAACTGGGGGATACGGCCCACCGATAAACCCATCTTT. It translates as CALNHKANWGIRPTDKPIF. Recombination joined TRDV1 with TRDJ1; TRDD3 lines up with 13 middle nucleotides. Based on the germline V gene, the CDR1 and CDR2 sequences are TSWWSYY and QGS. There are 19 amino acids in the CDR3, from cysteine to phenylalanine inclusive. The entry retains the CDR3 DNA only, 57 bases that are in frame from base 1.